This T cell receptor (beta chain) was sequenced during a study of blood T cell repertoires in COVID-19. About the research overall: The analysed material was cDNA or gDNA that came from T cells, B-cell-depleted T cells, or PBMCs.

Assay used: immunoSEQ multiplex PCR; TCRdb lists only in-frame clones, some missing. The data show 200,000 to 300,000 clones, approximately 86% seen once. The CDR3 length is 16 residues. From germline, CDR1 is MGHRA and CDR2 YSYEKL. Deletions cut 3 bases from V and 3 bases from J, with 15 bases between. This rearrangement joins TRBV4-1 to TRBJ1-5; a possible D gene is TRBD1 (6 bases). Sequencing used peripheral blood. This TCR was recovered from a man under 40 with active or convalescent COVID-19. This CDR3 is CASSHAEGEINQPQHF. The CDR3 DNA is TGCGCCAGCAGCCATGCAGAGGGGGAGATCAATCAGCCCCAGCATTTT.